The present T cell receptor beta chain was sequenced within a study of cytomegalovirus exposure and HLA in healthy donors. For the study at large: Early release data held some 80 million unique TCRs from HLA-typed donors.

This CDR3 has 15 amino acids. From germline, CDR1 is SNHLY and CDR2 FYNNEI. The germline V and J ends were trimmed by 8 bases and 7 bases, with 20 bases remaining between them. Amplification used 60 Vbeta primers and 13 Jbeta primers. Sequencing used immunoSEQ multiplex PCR; TCRdb keeps in-frame clones, though not all of them. The sample includes around 130,000 clones, about 86% of them seen just once. The receptor's source is a man between 18 and 29 years old in good health and CMV-seronegative. The sequenced sample was PBMCs. The rearrangement links TRBV2 to TRBJ1-4; TRBD1 might be the D (5 bases). The CDR3 reads CASLPFQGIPEKLFF. DNA for the CDR3: TGTGCCAGCCTACCATTTCAGGGTATCCCTGAAAAACTGTTTTTT.